The T cell receptor beta chain under discussion was sequenced for a study of T cells in tumors after PD-1 blockade. Study context: Excluded were patients with checkpoint blockade, immunosuppressants, or radiotherapy or other anti-cancer therapy within 4 weeks.

This clone was seen only a few times. CDR3 length equals 15 residues. CDR1 is SGHRS, CDR2 YFSETQ, per germline. V was trimmed by 5 bases and J by 5 bases, leaving 19 bases between them. Assay used: immunoSEQ multiplex PCR; TCRdb lists only in-frame clones, some missing. The table shows around 45,000 clones, with 60% to 80% occurring only once. Tumor or blood genomic DNA was sequenced, with inputs of roughly 616 ng to 6,004 ng. The clonotype originates from a human donor with basal cell carcinoma. The rearrangement joins TRBV5-1 to TRBJ1-1; maybe TRBD1 (5 bases). This specimen consisted of PBMCs, obtained before anti-PD-1 treatment. The CDR3 spells CASRREGTYLTEAFF. DNA of the CDR3: TGCGCCAGCAGGAGGGAGGGGACCTATCTTACTGAAGCTTTCTTT.